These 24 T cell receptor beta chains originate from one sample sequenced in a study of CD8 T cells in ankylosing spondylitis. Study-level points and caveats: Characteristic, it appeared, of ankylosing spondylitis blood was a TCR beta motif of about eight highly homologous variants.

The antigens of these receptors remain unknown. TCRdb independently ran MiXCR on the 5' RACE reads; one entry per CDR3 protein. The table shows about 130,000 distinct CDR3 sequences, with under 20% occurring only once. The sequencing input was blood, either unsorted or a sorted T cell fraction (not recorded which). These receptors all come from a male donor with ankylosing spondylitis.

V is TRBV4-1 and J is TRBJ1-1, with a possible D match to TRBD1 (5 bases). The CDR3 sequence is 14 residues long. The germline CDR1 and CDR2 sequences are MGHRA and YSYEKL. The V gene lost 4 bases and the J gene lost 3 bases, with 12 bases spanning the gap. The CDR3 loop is CASSRGVLDTEAFF. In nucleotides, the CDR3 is TGCGCCAGCAGCCGAGGGGTTTTAGACACTGAAGCTTTCTTT.

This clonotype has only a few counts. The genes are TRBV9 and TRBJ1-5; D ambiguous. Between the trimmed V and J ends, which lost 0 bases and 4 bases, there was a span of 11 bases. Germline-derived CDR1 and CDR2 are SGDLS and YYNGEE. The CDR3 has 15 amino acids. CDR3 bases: TGTGCCAGCAGCGTAGATTGGCTACCTAATCAGCCCCAGCATTTT. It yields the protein CASSVDWLPNQPQHF.

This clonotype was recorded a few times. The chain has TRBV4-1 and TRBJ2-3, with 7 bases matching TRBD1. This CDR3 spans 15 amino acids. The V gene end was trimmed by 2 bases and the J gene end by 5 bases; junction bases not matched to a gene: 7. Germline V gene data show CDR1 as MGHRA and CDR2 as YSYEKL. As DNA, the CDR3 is TGCGCCAGCAGCCAATTCGACAGGGTGCAAGATACGCAGTATTTT. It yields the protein CASSQFDRVQDTQYF.

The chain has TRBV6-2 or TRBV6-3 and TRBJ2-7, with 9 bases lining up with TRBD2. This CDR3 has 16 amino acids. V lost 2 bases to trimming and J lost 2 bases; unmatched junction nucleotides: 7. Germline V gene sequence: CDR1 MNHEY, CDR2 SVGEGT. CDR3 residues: CASSYPLAGLTYEQYF. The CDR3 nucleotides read TGTGCCAGCAGTTACCCCCTAGCGGGATTAACCTACGAGCAGTACTTC.

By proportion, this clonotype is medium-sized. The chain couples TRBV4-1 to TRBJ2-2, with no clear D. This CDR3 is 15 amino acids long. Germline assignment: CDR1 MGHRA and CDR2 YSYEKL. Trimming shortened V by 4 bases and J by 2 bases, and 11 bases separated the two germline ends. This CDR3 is CASSPPGINTGELFF. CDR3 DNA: TGCGCCAGCAGCCCTCCTGGCATTAACACCGGGGAGCTGTTTTTT.

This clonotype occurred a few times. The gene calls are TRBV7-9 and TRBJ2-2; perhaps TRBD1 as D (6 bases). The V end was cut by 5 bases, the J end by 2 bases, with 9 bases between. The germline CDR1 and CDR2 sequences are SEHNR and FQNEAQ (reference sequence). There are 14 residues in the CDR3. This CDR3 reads CASSGTHNTGELFF. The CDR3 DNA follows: TGTGCCAGCAGCGGGACACATAACACCGGGGAGCTGTTTTTT.

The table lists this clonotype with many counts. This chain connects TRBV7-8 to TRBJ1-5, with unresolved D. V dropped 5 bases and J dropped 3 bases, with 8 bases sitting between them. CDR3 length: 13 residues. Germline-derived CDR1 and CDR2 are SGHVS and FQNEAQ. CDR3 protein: CASSEPNNQPQHF. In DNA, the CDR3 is TGTGCCAGCAGCGAACCTAACAATCAGCCCCAGCATTTT.

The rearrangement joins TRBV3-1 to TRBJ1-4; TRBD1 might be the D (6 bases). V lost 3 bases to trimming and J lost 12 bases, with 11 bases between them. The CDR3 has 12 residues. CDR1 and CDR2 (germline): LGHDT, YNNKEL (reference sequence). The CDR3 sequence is CASSHRQAELFF. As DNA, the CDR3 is TGTGCCAGCAGCCATAGACAGGCCGAACTGTTTTTT.

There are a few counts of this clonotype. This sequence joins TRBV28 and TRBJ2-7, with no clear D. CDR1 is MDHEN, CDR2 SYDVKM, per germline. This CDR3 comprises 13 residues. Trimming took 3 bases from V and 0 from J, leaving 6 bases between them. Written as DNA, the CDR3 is TGTGCCAGCAGTTTGTACAGCTCCTACGAGCAGTACTTC. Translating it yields CASSLYSSYEQYF.

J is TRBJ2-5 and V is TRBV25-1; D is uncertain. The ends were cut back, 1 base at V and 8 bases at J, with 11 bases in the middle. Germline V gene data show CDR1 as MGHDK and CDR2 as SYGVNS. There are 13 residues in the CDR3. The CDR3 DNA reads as TGTGCCAGCAGTGAATCAGGCGCGAAAACCCAGTACTTC. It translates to CASSESGAKTQYF. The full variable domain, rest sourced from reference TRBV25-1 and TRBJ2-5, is EADIYQTPRYLVIGTGKKITLECSQTMGHDKMYWYQQDPGMELHLIHYSYGVNSTEKGDLSSESTVSRIRTEHFPLTLESARPSHTSQYLCASSESGAKTQYFGPGTRLLVL.

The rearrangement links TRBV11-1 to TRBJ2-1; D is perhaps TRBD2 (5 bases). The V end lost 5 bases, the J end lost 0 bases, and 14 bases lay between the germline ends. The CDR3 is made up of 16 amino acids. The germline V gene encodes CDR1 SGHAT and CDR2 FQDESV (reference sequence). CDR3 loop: CASSPWGGSSYNEQFF. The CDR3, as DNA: TGTGCCAGCAGCCCATGGGGTGGGAGCTCCTACAATGAGCAGTTCTTC.

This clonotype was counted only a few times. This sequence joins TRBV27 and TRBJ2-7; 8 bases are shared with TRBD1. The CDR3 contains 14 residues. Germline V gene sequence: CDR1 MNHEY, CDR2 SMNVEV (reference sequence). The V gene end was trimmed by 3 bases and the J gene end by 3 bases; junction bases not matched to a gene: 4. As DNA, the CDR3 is TGTGCCAGCAGTTTGGACAGGGCCTTCTACGAGCAGTACTTC. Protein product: CASSLDRAFYEQYF.

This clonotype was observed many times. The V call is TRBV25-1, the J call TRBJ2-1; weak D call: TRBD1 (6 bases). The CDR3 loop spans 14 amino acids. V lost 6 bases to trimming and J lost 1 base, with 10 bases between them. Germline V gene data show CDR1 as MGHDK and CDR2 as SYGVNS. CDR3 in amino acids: CASSRGGSYNEQFF. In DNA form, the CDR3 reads TGTGCCAGCAGCAGGGGTGGATCCTACAATGAGCAGTTCTTC.

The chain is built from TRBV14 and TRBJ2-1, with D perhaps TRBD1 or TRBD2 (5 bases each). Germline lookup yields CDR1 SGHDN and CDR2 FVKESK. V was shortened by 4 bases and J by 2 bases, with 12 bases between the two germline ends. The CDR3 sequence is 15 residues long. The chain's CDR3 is CASSRRKGPYNEQFF. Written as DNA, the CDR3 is TGTGCCAGCAGCCGACGGAAGGGACCCTACAATGAGCAGTTCTTC.

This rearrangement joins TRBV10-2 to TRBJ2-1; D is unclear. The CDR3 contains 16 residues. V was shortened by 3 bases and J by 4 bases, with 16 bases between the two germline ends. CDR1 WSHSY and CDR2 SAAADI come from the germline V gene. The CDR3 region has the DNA TGCGCCAGCAGTGATATGGCGGTCCCAATATACAATGAGCAGTTCTTC. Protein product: CASSDMAVPIYNEQFF.

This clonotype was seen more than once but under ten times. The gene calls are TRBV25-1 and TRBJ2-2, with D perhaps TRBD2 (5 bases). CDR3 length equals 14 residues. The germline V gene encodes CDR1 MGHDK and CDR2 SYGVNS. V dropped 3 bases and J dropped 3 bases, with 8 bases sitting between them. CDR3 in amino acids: CASSERAYTGELFF. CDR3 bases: TGTGCCAGCAGTGAGCGGGCGTACACCGGGGAGCTGTTTTTT.

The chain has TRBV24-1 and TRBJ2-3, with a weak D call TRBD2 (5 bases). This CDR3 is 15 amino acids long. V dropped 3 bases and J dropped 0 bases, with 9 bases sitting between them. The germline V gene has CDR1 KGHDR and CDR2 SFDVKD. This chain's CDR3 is CATSDISDSTDTQYF. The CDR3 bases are TGTGCCACCAGTGATATTAGCGATAGCACAGATACGCAGTATTTT.

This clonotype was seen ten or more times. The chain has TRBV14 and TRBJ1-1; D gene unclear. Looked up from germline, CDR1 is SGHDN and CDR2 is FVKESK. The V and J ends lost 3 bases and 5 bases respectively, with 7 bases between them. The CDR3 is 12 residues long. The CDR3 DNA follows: TGTGCCAGCAGCCACACGAGGACTGAAGCTTTCTTT. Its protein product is CASSHTRTEAFF.

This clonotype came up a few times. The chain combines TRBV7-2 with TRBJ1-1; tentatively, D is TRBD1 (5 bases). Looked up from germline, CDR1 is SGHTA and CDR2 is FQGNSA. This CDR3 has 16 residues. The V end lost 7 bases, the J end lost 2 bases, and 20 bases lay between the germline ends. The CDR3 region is CASIDVGLGGNTEAFF. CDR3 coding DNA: TGTGCCAGCATTGACGTCGGGTTGGGGGGAAACACTGAAGCTTTCTTT. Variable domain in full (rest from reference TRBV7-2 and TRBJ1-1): GAGVSQSPSNKVTEKGKDVELRCDPISGHTALYWYRQSLGQGLEFLIYFQGNSAPDKSGLPSDRFSAERTGGSVSTLTIQRTQQEDSAVYLCASIDVGLGGNTEAFFGQGTRLTVV.

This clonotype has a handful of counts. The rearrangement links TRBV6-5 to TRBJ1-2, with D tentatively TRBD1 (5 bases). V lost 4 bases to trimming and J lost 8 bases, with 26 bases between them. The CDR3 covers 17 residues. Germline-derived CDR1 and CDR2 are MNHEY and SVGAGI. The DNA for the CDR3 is TGTGCCAGCAGTTCAACCCTACCGGGACTCAAGCTGGGGGGCTACACCTTC. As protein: CASSSTLPGLKLGGYTF.

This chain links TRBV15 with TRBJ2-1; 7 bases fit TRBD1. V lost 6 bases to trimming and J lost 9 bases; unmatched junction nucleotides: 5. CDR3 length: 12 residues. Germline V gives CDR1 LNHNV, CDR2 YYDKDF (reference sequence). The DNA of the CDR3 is TGTGCCACCAGTGACAGGGAACGTGAGCAGTTCTTC. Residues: CATSDREREQFF.

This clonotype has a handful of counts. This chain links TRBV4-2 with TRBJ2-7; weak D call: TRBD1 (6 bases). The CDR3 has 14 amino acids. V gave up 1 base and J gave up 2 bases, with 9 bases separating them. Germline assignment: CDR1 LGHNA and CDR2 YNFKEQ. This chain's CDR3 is CASSQGDTAYEQYF. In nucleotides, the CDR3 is TGTGCCAGCAGCCAAGGGGACACAGCCTACGAGCAGTACTTC.

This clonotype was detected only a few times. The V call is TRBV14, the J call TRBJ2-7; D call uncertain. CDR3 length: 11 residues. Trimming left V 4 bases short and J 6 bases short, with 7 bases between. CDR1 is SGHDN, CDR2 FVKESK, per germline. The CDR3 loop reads CASSLYREQYF. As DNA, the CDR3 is TGTGCCAGCAGCCTCTATCGCGAGCAGTACTTC.

The CDR3: CASSHHARTGELFF. As DNA, the CDR3 is TGCGCCAGCAGCCATCATGCCCGCACCGGGGAGCTGTTTTTT. This chain joins TRBV4-1 and TRBJ2-2, with D unclear. The V end lost 3 bases, the J end lost 4 bases, and 9 bases lay between the germline ends. The CDR3 is 14 residues long. The germline CDR1 and CDR2 sequences are MGHRA and YSYEKL.